Following are 4 T cell receptor beta chains from one sample sequenced in a study of cytomegalovirus exposure and HLA in healthy donors. Researchers ran the PCR with 60 Vbeta and 13 Jbeta primers. Assay: immunoSEQ multiplex PCR; the TCRdb copy retains only in-frame clones and omits some. This table lists roughly 70,000 clones. Input material: PBMCs. The receptors were sampled from a man aged 40-49 years in good health and CMV-seronegative.

The chain combines TRBV15 with TRBJ1-1; D perhaps matches TRBD1 (5 bases). The CDR3 is 15 residues long. Trimming pared 0 bases from V and 5 bases from J, leaving 13 bases between. Germline values: CDR1 LNHNV, CDR2 YYDKDF (reference sequence). The CDR3: CATSRDKRGWTEAFF. In DNA, the CDR3 is TGTGCCACCAGCAGAGATAAAAGGGGTTGGACTGAAGCTTTCTTT.

The J gene is TRBJ2-7, the V gene TRBV9; no reliable D call. With 4 bases removed from V and 6 bases from J, the gap between germline ends came to 11 bases. Germline CDR1 SGDLS, CDR2 YYNGEE. This CDR3 is built from 12 residues. This CDR3 reads CASSPRVGEQYF. The CDR3 DNA reads TGTGCCAGCAGCCCACGGGTAGGCGAGCAGTACTTC.

V and J are TRBV18 and TRBJ2-1, with 7 bases lining up with TRBD2. The germline gives CDR1 KGHSH, CDR2 LQKENI. CDR3 length equals 16 residues. V lost 0 bases and J lost 2; bases outside the gene matches: 4. The CDR3 nucleotides are TGTGCCAGCTCACCACCGGGGACTACCACCTACAATGAGCAGTTCTTC. Translating gives CASSPPGTTTYNEQFF.

The V gene is TRBV6-1, the J gene TRBJ2-5; D may be TRBD1 (6 bases). V dropped 6 bases and J dropped 5 bases, with 19 bases sitting between them. The CDR3 totals 15 residues. Germline V gene sequence: CDR1 MNHNS, CDR2 SASEGT. CDR3 sequence reads: CASSRGSIGEETQYF. The DNA of the CDR3 is TGTGCCAGCAGCAGGGGATCGATCGGAGAGGAGACCCAGTACTTC.